The clone carrying this T cell receptor beta chain was counted many times. Its cognate antigen is unknown. The data were obtained in a study of response to subunit inactivated influenza vaccine. The V gene lost 0 bases and the J gene lost 4 bases, with 16 bases spanning the gap. CDR1 is LGHNA and CDR2 is YNFKEQ in the germline V gene. The CDR3 is 17 residues long. One entry per CDR3 protein, called by TCRdb with MiXCR from the RT-PCR reads. This table holds approximately 530,000 distinct CDR3 sequences, 6% to 9% found once. Study-level points and caveats: The authors offered the suggestion that each seasonal influenza vaccination recruits few new T cells.

Material: PBMCs from blood, obtained about 24 months after vaccination. The V gene is TRBV4-2, the J gene TRBJ2-4, with D perhaps TRBD2 (6 bases). The TCR originated in a man aged 50-75 years who received an inactivated influenza vaccine. As DNA, the CDR3 is TGTGCCAGCAGCCAAGAATCTCTGTACGGGGGAAAAAACATTCAGTACTTC. Encoded protein: CASSQESLYGGKNIQYF.